The clone carrying this T cell receptor beta chain was detected a few times. This entry belongs to a study of PD-L1 blockade in urothelial cancer. Study-wide context: The year 2014 saw patients start atezolizumab, 1,200 mg intravenously every 3 weeks. It was at 3 weeks (second dose) and 6 weeks after treatment start that blood was analyzed. Bladder-origin urothelial cancer in males covered about 90% of the roughly 30 patients.

V shed 1 base and J shed 11 bases, with 11 bases lying between them. The CDR3 runs 11 residues. The germline V gene encodes CDR1 GTSNPN and CDR2 SVGIG (reference sequence). Described time point: pretreatment peripheral blood. Individual patients had between 1 and 8 samples, taken pretreatment and on-treatment. Method: immunoSEQ multiplex PCR; TCRdb's copy keeps in-frame clones and lacks some. The sample lists tens of thousands of clones, 80% to 90% occurring once. This TCR derives from a woman of 80 years or more with urothelial cancer. The rearrangement uses TRBV30 and TRBJ1-1; D possibly corresponds to TRBD1 (5 bases). This material consisted of PBMCs, taken around atezolizumab (anti-PD-L1) treatment. The CDR3 DNA follows: TGTGCCTGGAGTGGGGGCACCGCGGCTTTCTTT. The encoded protein is CAWSGGTAAFF.